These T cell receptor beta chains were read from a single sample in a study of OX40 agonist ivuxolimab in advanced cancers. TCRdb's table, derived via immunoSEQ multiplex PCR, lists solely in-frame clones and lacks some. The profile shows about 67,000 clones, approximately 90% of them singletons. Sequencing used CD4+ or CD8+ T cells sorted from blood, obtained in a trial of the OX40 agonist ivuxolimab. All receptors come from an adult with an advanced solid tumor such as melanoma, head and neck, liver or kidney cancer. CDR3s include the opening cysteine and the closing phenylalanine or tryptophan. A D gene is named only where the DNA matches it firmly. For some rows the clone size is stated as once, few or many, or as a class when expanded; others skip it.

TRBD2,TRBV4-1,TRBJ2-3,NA,CASRSGGAKRETQYF,TGCGCCAGCAGAAGCGGGGGTGCGAAGCGAGAAACGCAGTATTTT
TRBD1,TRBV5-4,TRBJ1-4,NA,CASSLGGTGGEKLFF,TGTGCCAGCAGCTTGGGGGGGACAGGGGGTGAAAAACTGTTTTTT
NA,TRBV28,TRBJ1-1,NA,CASSSWTGKNTEAFF,TGTGCCAGCAGTTCCTGGACGGGGAAGAACACTGAAGCTTTCTTT
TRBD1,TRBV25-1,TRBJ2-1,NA,CASRAGQGLREQFF,TGTGCCAGCAGGGCGGGACAGGGGTTACGGGAGCAGTTCTTC
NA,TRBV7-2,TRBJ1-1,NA,CASSYGANTEAFF,TGTGCCAGCAGCTACGGTGCGAACACTGAAGCTTTCTTT
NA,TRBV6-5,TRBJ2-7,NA,CASSYSEGGYEQYF,TGTGCCAGCAGTTACTCGGAAGGGGGCTACGAGCAGTACTTC
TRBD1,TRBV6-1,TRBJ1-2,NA,CASREQGNYGYTF,TGTGCCAGCAGAGAACAGGGGAACTATGGCTACACCTTC
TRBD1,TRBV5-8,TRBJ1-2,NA,CASQPRDRVYGYTF,TGTGCCAGTCAGCCCCGGGACAGGGTGTATGGCTACACCTTC
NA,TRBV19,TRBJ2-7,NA,CASSIAKGLEQYF,TGTGCCAGTAGTATAGCAAAGGGGCTCGAGCAGTACTTC
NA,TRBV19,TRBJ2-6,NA,CASSVDSSGANVLTF,TGTGCCAGTAGTGTCGACAGCTCTGGGGCCAACGTCCTGACTTTC
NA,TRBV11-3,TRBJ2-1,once,CASSFRDEQFF,TGTGCCAGCAGCTTTCGCGATGAGCAGTTCTTC
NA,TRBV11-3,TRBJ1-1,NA,CASSLVVGVNTEAFF,TGTGCCAGCAGCTTAGTCGTGGGGGTGAACACTGAAGCTTTCTTT
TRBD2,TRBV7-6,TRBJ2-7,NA,CASSLSSGGGEQYF,TGTGCCAGCAGCTTATCTAGCGGGGGAGGCGAGCAGTACTTC
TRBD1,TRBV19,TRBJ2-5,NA,CASSIALTGGTETQYF,TGTGCCAGTAGTATAGCTCTGACAGGGGGCACTGAGACCCAGTACTTC
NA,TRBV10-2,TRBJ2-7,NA,CATGQGRFYEQYF,TGCGCCACGGGACAAGGGCGATTCTACGAGCAGTACTTC
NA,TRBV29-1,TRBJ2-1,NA,CSVEGREKTNEQFF,TGCAGCGTTGAGGGCAGGGAAAAAACGAATGAGCAGTTCTTC
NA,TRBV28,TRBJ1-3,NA,CASRSSSSGNTIYF,TGTGCCAGCAGAAGCAGTAGCTCTGGAAACACCATATATTTT
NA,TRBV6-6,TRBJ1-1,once,CASSYPEGSVNTEAFF,TGTGCCAGCAGTTATCCTGAGGGGTCCGTGAACACTGAAGCTTTCTTT
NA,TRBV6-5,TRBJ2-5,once,CASCPRQQETQYF,TGTGCCAGCTGCCCTAGACAGCAAGAGACCCAGTACTTC
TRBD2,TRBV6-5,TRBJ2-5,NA,CASSYYGGAGETQYF,TGTGCCAGCAGTTACTACGGGGGGGCAGGGGAGACCCAGTACTTC
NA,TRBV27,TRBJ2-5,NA,CASSSRDIPTTNGEETQYF,TGTGCCAGCAGTTCCAGGGATATACCGACCACTAACGGGGAAGAGACCCAGTACTTC
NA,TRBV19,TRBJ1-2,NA,CASSIGRNYGYTF,TGTGCCAGTAGTATAGGCAGGAACTATGGCTACACCTTC
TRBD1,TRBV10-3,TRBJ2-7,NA,CAISKLTGQENYEQYF,TGTGCCATCAGTAAATTAACGGGACAGGAAAACTACGAGCAGTACTTC
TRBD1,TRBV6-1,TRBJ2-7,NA,CASRMGQGYEQYF,TGTGCCAGCAGAATGGGACAGGGTTACGAGCAGTACTTC
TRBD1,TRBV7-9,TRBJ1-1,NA,CASSWTGSTAGNTEAFF,TGTGCCAGCAGCTGGACAGGGAGTACCGCCGGAAACACTGAAGCTTTCTTT
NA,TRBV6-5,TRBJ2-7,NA,CASSEWGTGYEQYF,TGTGCCAGCAGCGAGTGGGGTACTGGCTACGAGCAGTACTTC
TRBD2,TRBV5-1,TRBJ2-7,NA,CASSPSGTYEQYF,TGCGCCAGCAGCCCTAGCGGGACCTACGAGCAGTACTTC
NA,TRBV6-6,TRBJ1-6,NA,CASSYRGPDSPLHF,TGTGCCAGCAGTTACAGGGGCCCGGATTCACCCCTCCACTTT
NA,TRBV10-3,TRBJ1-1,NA,CAICTGIDTEAFF,TGTGCCATCTGTACAGGGATAGACACTGAAGCTTTCTTT
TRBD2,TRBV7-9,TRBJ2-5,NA,CASTPGGREGETQYF,TGTGCCAGCACCCCTGGCGGGAGGGAAGGAGAGACCCAGTACTTC
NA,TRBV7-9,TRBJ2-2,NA,CASSSGVTGELFF,TGTGCCAGCAGTTCAGGGGTCACCGGGGAGCTGTTTTTT
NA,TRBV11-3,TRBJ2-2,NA,CASSLVTGLNTGELFF,TGTGCCAGCAGCTTAGTTACAGGGCTGAACACCGGGGAGCTGTTTTTT
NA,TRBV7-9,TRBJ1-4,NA,CASRIGDGPNEKLFF,TGTGCCAGCAGGATAGGGGACGGACCTAATGAAAAACTGTTTTTT
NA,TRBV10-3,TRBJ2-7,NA,CAISESGKPYEQYF,TGTGCCATCAGTGAGTCCGGGAAACCCTACGAGCAGTACTTC
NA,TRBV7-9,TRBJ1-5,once,CASSLNQEQPQHF,TGTGCCAGCAGCTTAAACCAGGAACAGCCCCAGCATTTT
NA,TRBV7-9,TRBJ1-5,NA,CASSPHGDGQPQHF,TGTGCCAGCAGCCCCCACGGTGACGGGCAGCCCCAGCATTTT
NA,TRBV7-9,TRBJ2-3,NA,CASSLRSDYTDTQYF,TGTGCCAGCAGCTTAAGATCGGATTATACAGATACGCAGTATTTT
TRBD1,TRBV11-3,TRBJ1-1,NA,CASSSDQGARTEAFF,TGTGCCAGCAGCTCAGATCAGGGGGCGAGAACTGAAGCTTTCTTT
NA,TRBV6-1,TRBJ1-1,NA,CASSEARIGGFPTEAFF,TGTGCCAGCAGTGAAGCAAGAATTGGGGGGTTCCCCACTGAAGCTTTCTTT
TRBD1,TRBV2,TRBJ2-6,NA,CASRDRSGANVLTF,TGTGCCAGCAGGGACAGGTCTGGGGCCAACGTCCTGACTTTC
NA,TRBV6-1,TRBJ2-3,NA,CASSEGVLPGADTQYF,TGTGCCAGCAGTGAAGGAGTGCTCCCCGGCGCAGATACGCAGTATTTT
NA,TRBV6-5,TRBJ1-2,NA,CASSRLYGEVDGYTF,TGTGCCAGCAGCCGGCTGTACGGAGAGGTCGATGGCTACACCTTC
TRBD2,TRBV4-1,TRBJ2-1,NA,CASSPGSGGINEQFF,TGCGCCAGCAGCCCCGGAAGCGGGGGTATCAATGAGCAGTTCTTC
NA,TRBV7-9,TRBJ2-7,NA,CASSLLTLYEQYF,TGTGCCAGCAGCTTACTAACCCTCTACGAGCAGTACTTC
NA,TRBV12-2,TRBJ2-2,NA,CASSLRAGGELFF,TGTGCCAGCAGCCTACGGGCCGGCGGGGAGCTGTTTTTT
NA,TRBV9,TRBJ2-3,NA,CASSVGGTVTQYF,TGTGCCAGCAGCGTAGGTGGAACAGTGACGCAGTATTTT
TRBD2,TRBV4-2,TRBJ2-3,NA,CASSQEGPSGLQYF,TGTGCCAGCAGCCAAGAGGGTCCTAGCGGGTTGCAGTATTTT
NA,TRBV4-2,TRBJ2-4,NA,CASSQEANLKNIQYF,TGTGCCAGCAGCCAAGAGGCTAACCTCAAAAACATTCAGTACTTC
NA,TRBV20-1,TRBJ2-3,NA,CSALDTDTQYF,TGCAGTGCTCTAGACACAGATACGCAGTATTTT
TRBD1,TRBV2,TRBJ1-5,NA,CASSPGQALAAQHF,TGTGCCAGCAGCCCAGGACAGGCCCTTGCGGCCCAGCATTTT
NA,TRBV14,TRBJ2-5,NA,CASSQGGSETQYF,TGTGCCAGCAGCCAGGGCGGATCGGAGACCCAGTACTTC
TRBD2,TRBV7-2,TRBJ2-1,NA,CASSTRTSGIFGEQFF,TGTGCCAGCAGCACCCGGACTAGCGGTATCTTCGGTGAGCAGTTCTTC